The 3 T cell receptor beta chains presented below share a single source sample, sequenced in a study of post-analysis software for immune sequencing data. Points from the study as a whole: Roughly five TRBV segments appeared more often in patients than in controls, and TRBV5-6, TRBV5-1 and TRBV20-1 were among these.

These TCRs' antigens remain unknown. Included in the TCR beta cDNA libraries were unique molecular identifiers. Each CDR3 protein gets one entry after TCRdb re-called the PCR reads with MiXCR. The sample lists hundreds of thousands of distinct CDR3 sequences, over 45% occurring once. Sequencing was done on a sample of blood. Receptor source: a girl under 10 years old with multiple sclerosis.

The chain employs TRBV10-1 and TRBJ2-7; 9 bases fit TRBD2. The CDR3 extends over 15 amino acids. The trim removed 4 bases at V and 2 bases at J, leaving 6 bases unmatched. Germline loops: CDR1 WNHNN, CDR2 SYGVQD (reference sequence). CDR3 sequence: CASSGSSGTAYEQYF. CDR3 nucleotides: TGCGCCAGCAGTGGGTCTAGCGGGACCGCCTACGAGCAGTACTTC.

This clonotype came up a few times. The rearrangement links TRBV20-1 to TRBJ2-3; 8 bases fit TRBD2. Germline V gene lookup returns CDR1 DFQATT and CDR2 SNEGSKA (reference sequence). Germline trimming cut 7 bases from V and 5 bases from J; bases unmatched to any gene: 8. The CDR3 is made up of 13 amino acids. CDR3 protein: CSGNSGDKDTQYF. CDR3 in DNA: TGCAGTGGGAATAGCGGGGATAAAGATACGCAGTATTTT.

The V call is TRBV29-1, the J call TRBJ1-2; possibly TRBD1 for D (5 bases). Germline assignment: CDR1 SQVTM and CDR2 ANQGSEA. V was shortened by 0 bases and J by 4 bases, with 9 bases between the two germline ends. This CDR3 is 13 amino acids long. The CDR3 bases are TGCAGCGTTGAAGATGAAAGGGGCTATGGCTACACCTTC. Translation: CSVEDERGYGYTF.